Below, 20 T cell receptor beta chains from the same sample are listed, as sequenced in a study of shared clonotypes between healthy human individuals. Terminally differentiated effector memory CD45RA+ cells were left out of the naive CD8 fraction, which was CD45RO-negative and positively selected for CCR7. The data were produced by immunoSEQ multiplex PCR, yet TCRdb's version contains in-frame clones alone and is incomplete. The profile shows a few million clones, 80% to 95% of them singletons. The sample taken for sequencing was naive CD8+ T cells from PBMCs. These receptors were obtained from a man aged 18 to 30 in good health. Some clones in this sample may be carry-over from other donors' samples.

The chain employs TRBV11-1 and TRBJ1-5; D unclear. Per the germline V gene, CDR1 is SGHAT and CDR2 is FQDESV (reference sequence). V was pared by 1 base and J by 3 bases, with 4 bases between. The CDR3 extends over 13 amino acids. CDR3 amino acids: CASSLEPNQPQHF. CDR3 bases: TGTGCCAGCAGCTTAGAACCCAATCAGCCCCAGCATTTT. Drawing the rest from reference TRBV11-1 and TRBJ1-5, the complete variable domain is EAEVAQSPRYKITEKSQAVAFWCDPISGHATLYWYRQILGQGPELLVQFQDESVVDDSQLPKDRFSAERLKGVDSTLKIQPAELGDSAMYLCASSLEPNQPQHFGDGTRLSIL.

This chain links TRBV4-3 with TRBJ2-7; a weak D match, TRBD2 (5 bases). V was trimmed by 3 bases and J by 5 bases, leaving 20 bases between them. CDR3 length equals 16 residues. Germline lookup yields CDR1 LGHNA and CDR2 YSLEER. CDR3: CASSHSVGGRIDEQYF. The CDR3 DNA reads as TGCGCCAGCAGCCATTCGGTTGGTGGGAGAATCGACGAGCAGTACTTC.

This chain links TRBV7-9 with TRBJ2-7; D tentatively reads TRBD1 or TRBD2 (5 bases each). Between the trimmed V and J ends, which lost 5 bases and 3 bases, there was a span of 17 bases. The CDR3 sequence is 15 residues long. From germline, CDR1 is SEHNR and CDR2 FQNEAQ (reference sequence). The CDR3 sequence: CASSRPGDVFYEQYF. The CDR3 DNA reads TGTGCCAGCAGCAGACCCGGGGACGTCTTCTACGAGCAGTACTTC.

The chain uses TRBV20-1 and TRBJ1-2; D remains ambiguous. The CDR3 spans 8 residues. CDR1 and CDR2 (germline): DFQATT, SNEGSKA (reference sequence). Trimming pared 5 bases from V and 8 bases from J, leaving 3 bases between. The CDR3 region has the DNA TGCAGTGCTCGGGGCTACACCTTC. Protein product: CSARGYTF.

The CDR3 region is CASSPTRSESYEQYF. CDR3 DNA sequence: TGCGCCAGCAGCCCAACTAGATCCGAATCCTACGAGCAGTACTTC. The chain recombines TRBV4-3 with TRBJ2-7; the D gene is possibly TRBD2 (5 bases). This CDR3 is 15 amino acids long. Germline V CDR1 and CDR2: LGHNA, YSLEER. V lost 4 bases and J 1 base, leaving 14 bases between the germline ends.

This rearrangement joins TRBV9 to TRBJ2-1; TRBD2 aligns across 8 bases. The CDR3 extends over 15 amino acids. Germline CDR1 is SGDLS and CDR2 is YYNGEE. Germline trimming cut 3 bases from V and 9 bases from J; bases unmatched to any gene: 11. The CDR3 is CASSEPGGPAAEQFF. The DNA of the CDR3 is TGTGCCAGCAGCGAACCGGGAGGGCCGGCGGCTGAGCAGTTCTTC. The full variable domain, completed using reference TRBV9 and TRBJ2-1, is DSGVTQTPKHLITATGQRVTLRCSPRSGDLSVYWYQQSLDQGLQFLIQYYNGEERAKGNILERFSAQQFPDLHSELNLSSLELGDSALYFCASSEPGGPAAEQFFGPGTRLTVL.

V is TRBV28 and J is TRBJ2-5; D is unclear. With the DNA end fitting TRBJ2-7 better, the J assignment may be wrong. CDR3 length equals 15 residues. Germline V gene data show CDR1 as MDHEN and CDR2 as SYDVKM. CDR3: CASSLWAKGLHEQYF. CDR3 bases: TGTGCCAGCAGTTTATGGGCAAAAGGCCTCCACGAGCAGTACTTC.

The V and J genes are TRBV7-9 and TRBJ1-3; D gene unclear. Germline loops: CDR1 SEHNR, CDR2 FQNEAQ (reference sequence). V was shortened by 5 bases and J by 3 bases, with 11 bases between the two germline ends. The CDR3 is 14 amino acids. CDR3 sequence reads: CASSPAGFGNTIYF. CDR3 coding DNA: TGTGCCAGCAGCCCTGCTGGCTTTGGAAACACCATATATTTT.

The sample holds one count of this clone. The chain links TRBV2 to TRBJ2-3; 9 bases match TRBD1. The CDR3 totals 16 residues. V gave up 3 bases and J gave up 4 bases; unmatched junction bases: 8. The germline CDR1 and CDR2 sequences are SNHLY and FYNNEI. CDR3 sequence reads: CASSEALQGAADTQYF. The CDR3 bases are TGTGCCAGCAGTGAGGCCTTACAGGGGGCGGCAGATACGCAGTATTTT.

The chain has TRBV10-3 and TRBJ1-5; tentatively, D is TRBD1 (5 bases). Germline CDR1 and CDR2: ENHRY and SYGVKD. This CDR3 spans 14 amino acids. With 5 bases removed from V and 4 bases from J, the gap between germline ends came to 12 bases. Here the CDR3 reads CAISPVGENQPQHF. DNA for the CDR3: TGTGCCATCAGTCCGGTAGGGGAGAATCAGCCCCAGCATTTT.

J is TRBJ2-7 and V is TRBV27, with a tentative D call TRBD1 (6 bases). Looked up from germline, CDR1 is MNHEY and CDR2 is SMNVEV (reference sequence). This CDR3 comprises 15 residues. V lost 6 bases, J lost 1 base, and 16 bases lay in between. The CDR3 sequence: CASRLGAGTSYEQYF. Written as DNA, the CDR3 is TGTGCCAGCAGACTAGGGGCAGGGACATCCTACGAGCAGTACTTC.

As concerns this clone: The junction does not match germline at one end; this may be a read error. The chain has TRBV7-9 and TRBJ2-1; 8 nucleotides agree with TRBD2. Germline V gene data show CDR1 as SEHNR and CDR2 as FQNEAQ (reference sequence). The CDR3 runs to 16 residues. The CDR3 bases are TGTGCCAGCAGCTTTTCGACGGGAGGGCTCTACGATGAGCAGTTCTTC. Its protein product is CASSFSTGGLYDEQFF.

This clone was observed a few times. The rearrangement uses TRBV29-1 and TRBJ1-1; tentative D call: TRBD1 (5 bases). CDR1 is SQVTM, CDR2 ANQGSEA, per germline. Trimming shortened V by 0 bases and J by 6 bases, and 14 bases separated the two germline ends. The CDR3 length is 14 residues. The CDR3 loop is CSVEDRFKGPEAFF. The CDR3 DNA is TGCAGCGTTGAAGATCGATTTAAGGGGCCTGAAGCTTTCTTT.

This sequence joins TRBV29-1 and TRBJ2-7; maybe TRBD2 (6 bases). CDR1 SQVTM and CDR2 ANQGSEA come from the germline V gene. The CDR3 is made up of 11 amino acids. The V gene lost 7 bases and the J gene lost 7 bases, with 14 bases spanning the gap. The CDR3: CSGSGAGEQYF. Here the CDR3 DNA reads TGCAGCGGGAGTGGGGCGGGGGAGCAGTACTTC.

This clone came up a few times. Other DNA sequences in the same sample also yield this CDR3. The chain employs TRBV7-9 and TRBJ1-1, with D uncertain. The CDR3 is 13 residues long. V lost 3 bases, J lost 6 bases, and 11 bases lay in between. In germline, CDR1 is SEHNR, CDR2 FQNEAQ (reference sequence). CDR3 in amino acids: CASSLGRRAEAFF. The DNA for the CDR3 is TGTGCCAGCAGCTTGGGTCGAAGGGCTGAAGCTTTCTTT.

The rearrangement links TRBV6-5 to TRBJ2-7; TRBD2 agrees at 13 bases. V was pared by 7 bases and J by 6 bases, with 6 bases of the junction left unmatched. The germline V gene encodes CDR1 MNHEY and CDR2 SVGAGI. This CDR3 contains 14 residues. The CDR3 here is CASTWTSGSGEQYF. CDR3 coding DNA: TGTGCCAGCACCTGGACTAGCGGGAGTGGCGAGCAGTACTTC.

This clone appeared a single time. The chain is built from TRBV10-3 and TRBJ2-3; TRBD2 matches at 11 bases. The CDR3 loop spans 16 amino acids. Germline V gene sequence: CDR1 ENHRY, CDR2 SYGVKD. J lost 4 bases, V lost 4 bases, and 7 bases had no gene match. In nucleotides, the CDR3 is TGTGCCATCAGTGCAGAACTAGCGGGAGCTTCAGATACGCAGTATTTT. Amino acid sequence: CAISAELAGASDTQYF.

This chain links TRBV29-1 with TRBJ1-2; perhaps TRBD1 as D (6 bases). The CDR3 has 15 residues. Germline V lookup: CDR1 SQVTM, CDR2 ANQGSEA. V gave up 3 bases and J gave up 4 bases, with 18 bases separating them. The CDR3 DNA follows: TGCAGCGTTGACCCACCCGGGGGCGAGGTCTATGGCTACACCTTC. It encodes CSVDPPGGEVYGYTF.

The rearrangement uses TRBV27 and TRBJ1-1; D ambiguous. There are 12 residues in the CDR3. Trimming cost V 5 bases and J 7 bases, with 11 bases left between them. In germline, CDR1 is MNHEY, CDR2 SMNVEV (reference sequence). This chain's CDR3 is CASSPLGVEAFF. The CDR3 DNA reads TGTGCCAGCAGTCCGCTGGGAGTTGAAGCTTTCTTT.

This sequence joins TRBV2 and TRBJ2-7; 10 bases align to TRBD1. Germline CDR1 reads SNHLY; CDR2 reads FYNNEI. The CDR3 runs 13 residues. The ends lost 6 bases at V and 2 bases at J; junction bases unmatched: 1. CDR3 sequence reads: CASRDRGAYEQYF. DNA for the CDR3: TGTGCCAGCAGGGACAGGGGGGCCTACGAGCAGTACTTC.